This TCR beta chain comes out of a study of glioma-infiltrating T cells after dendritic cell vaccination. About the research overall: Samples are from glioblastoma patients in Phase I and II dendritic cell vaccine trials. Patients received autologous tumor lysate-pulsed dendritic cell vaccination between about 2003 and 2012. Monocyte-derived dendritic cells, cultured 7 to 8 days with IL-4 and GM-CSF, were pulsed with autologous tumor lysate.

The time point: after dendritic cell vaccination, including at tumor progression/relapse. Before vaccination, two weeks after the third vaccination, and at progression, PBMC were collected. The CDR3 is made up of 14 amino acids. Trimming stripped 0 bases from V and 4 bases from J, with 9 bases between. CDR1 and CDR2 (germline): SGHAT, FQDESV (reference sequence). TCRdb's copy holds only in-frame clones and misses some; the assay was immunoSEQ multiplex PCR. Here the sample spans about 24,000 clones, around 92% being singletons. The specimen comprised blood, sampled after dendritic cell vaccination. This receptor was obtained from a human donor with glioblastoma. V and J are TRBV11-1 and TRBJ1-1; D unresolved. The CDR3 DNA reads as TGTGCCAGCAGCTTAGCGTCCGGTGGCACTGAAGCTTTCTTT. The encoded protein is CASSLASGGTEAFF.